The 26 T cell receptor beta chains presented below share a single source sample, sequenced in a study of molecular identifiers for immune sequencing clone quantification. TCRdb recomputed calls from the PCR reads with MiXCR, one row per CDR3 protein. The sample yields about 320,000 distinct CDR3 sequences, over 20% seen once. Sequenced sample: naive CD8+ T cells from blood, with Jurkat cell RNA spiked in. Subset described: FACS-sorted CD8+CD4-CCR7+CD45RA+ naive T cells. The receptor set was obtained from a human donor in good health. Some libraries in this study had Jurkat cell RNA spiked in.

This chain connects TRBV20-1 to TRBJ2-7; a possible D gene is TRBD1 (5 bases). Trimming took 3 bases from V and 1 from J, leaving 16 bases between them. Germline CDR1 reads DFQATT; CDR2 reads SNEGSKA (reference sequence). The CDR3 loop spans 15 amino acids. The CDR3 DNA reads as TGCAGTGCTAGTCATTTCCAGGGTATTTCCTACGAGCAGTACTTC. Its protein is CSASHFQGISYEQYF.

This clonotype was detected a few times. The genes are TRBV6-5 and TRBJ2-3; 7 nucleotides match TRBD1. With V trimmed by 0 bases and J by 11 bases, 2 bases remained unmatched. This CDR3 has 12 residues. Germline assignment: CDR1 MNHEY and CDR2 SVGAGI. CDR3 bases: TGTGCCAGCAGTTACTCGGGGACAGTGCAGTATTTT. It translates to CASSYSGTVQYF.

With regard to this clonotype: Possible read error: a much larger clone is one base away. This chain links TRBV13 with TRBJ2-3, with D possibly being TRBD2 (6 bases). Germline CDR1 reads PRHDT; CDR2 reads FYEKMQ (reference sequence). The CDR3 runs 16 residues. CDR3 sequence: CASSYGTGEAGDTQCF. The CDR3 DNA reads as TGTGCCAGCAGCTACGGGACGGGAGAGGCGGGTGATACGCAGTGTTTT.

In the case of this clonotype: A clone one base away is much larger, so this may be a read error. The chain uses TRBV7-9 and TRBJ2-3; no reliable D call. There are 12 residues in the CDR3. V lost 5 bases to trimming and J lost 10 bases, with 13 bases between them. The germline CDR1 and CDR2 sequences are SEHNR and FQNEAQ (reference sequence). This chain's CDR3 is CASSPSTHAQYF. The CDR3 bases are TGTGCCAGCAGCCCAAGCACTCATGCGCAGTATTTT.

This clonotype has just a few counts. The chain combines TRBV11-2 with TRBJ2-3; 7 positions agree with TRBD2. The trim removed 2 bases at V and 0 bases at J, leaving 5 bases unmatched. There are 16 residues in the CDR3. CDR1 and CDR2 from the germline V gene are SGHAT and FQNNGV. The CDR3 nucleotides are TGTGCCAGCAGCTTATGGGGCGGGAGTAGCACAGATACGCAGTATTTT. It encodes CASSLWGGSSTDTQYF.

This clonotype was seen only a few times. CDR3 coding DNA: TGTGCCATCAGTGAACGAGGACAGGAGGGGAAAAACATTCAGTACTTC. Residues: CAISERGQEGKNIQYF. The chain employs TRBV10-3 and TRBJ2-4, with D tentatively TRBD1 (7 bases). V was cut by 3 bases and J by 4 bases, with 16 bases left in between. The CDR3 totals 16 residues. Germline V gives CDR1 ENHRY, CDR2 SYGVKD.

This clonotype has at least ten counts. V and J are TRBV2 and TRBJ2-2; the D gene could be TRBD1 or TRBD2 (5 bases each). V was shortened by 0 bases and J by 6 bases, with 20 bases between the two germline ends. The length of the CDR3 is 18 residues. CDR1 and CDR2 (germline): SNHLY, FYNNEI. CDR3 sequence: CASSEAKGSRVRAGELFF. The CDR3 region has the DNA TGTGCCAGCAGTGAAGCGAAGGGGAGTAGGGTCCGGGCCGGGGAGCTGTTTTTT.

This clonotype has at least ten counts. The chain is built from TRBV7-9 and TRBJ1-4, with D unclear. This CDR3 contains 14 residues. V lost 2 bases and J 8 bases, leaving 12 bases between the germline ends. CDR1 SEHNR and CDR2 FQNEAQ come from the germline V gene (reference sequence). The CDR3 loop is CASSLTHSGEKLFF. CDR3 sequence (DNA): TGTGCCAGCAGCTTAACCCACTCCGGGGAAAAACTGTTTTTT. Filled out from reference TRBV7-9 and TRBJ1-4, the complete variable domain reads DTGVSQNPRHKITKRGQNVTFRCDPISEHNRLYWYRQTLGQGPEFLTYFQNEAQLEKSRLLSDRFSAERPKGSFSTLEIQRTEQGDSAMYLCASSLTHSGEKLFFGSGTQLSVL.

The rearrangement links TRBV6-2 or TRBV6-3 to TRBJ2-2; 13 bases line up with TRBD2. Trimming cost V 6 bases and J 5 bases; bases outside gene matches: 6. Germline V lookup: CDR1 MNHEY, CDR2 SVGEGT. This CDR3 is built from 16 residues. CDR3 DNA: TGTGCCAGCAGCCGAGGACTAGCGGGAGTGACCGGGGAGCTGTTTTTT. Protein sequence: CASSRGLAGVTGELFF.

This clonotype was counted ten times or more. The chain employs TRBV7-6 and TRBJ2-7; 9 bases line up with TRBD2. This CDR3 spans 14 amino acids. J was trimmed by 2 bases and V by 8 bases; bases with no gene match: 7. Germline V gene sequence: CDR1 SGHVS, CDR2 FNYEAQ. CDR3 sequence reads: CASSREGQTYEQYF. The CDR3 nucleotides are TGTGCCAGCTCGCGGGAGGGCCAAACCTACGAGCAGTACTTC.

The chain uses TRBV2 and TRBJ2-1; 8 nucleotides align to TRBD2. Losses at the gene ends were 10 bases for V and 1 base for J; bases not matched to a gene: 9. Germline V gene lookup returns CDR1 SNHLY and CDR2 FYNNEI. CDR3 length: 15 residues. The CDR3 here is CANMAVAGSYNEQFF. CDR3 in DNA: TGTGCCAACATGGCGGTAGCGGGGTCCTACAATGAGCAGTTCTTC. The full variable domain, rest sourced from reference TRBV2 and TRBJ2-1, is EPEVTQTPSHQVTQMGQEVILRCVPISNHLYFYWYRQILGQKVEFLVSFYNNEISEKSEIFDDQFSVERPDGSNFTLKIRSTKLEDSAMYFCANMAVAGSYNEQFFGPGTRLTVL.

The chain combines TRBV10-2 with TRBJ1-2; 7 positions match TRBD1. The CDR3 is made up of 14 amino acids. V shed 5 bases, J shed 4 bases, and the junction held 7 bases outside the gene matches. Germline V CDR1 and CDR2: WSHSY, SAAADI. As DNA, the CDR3 is TGCGCCAGCAGTCCGGACAGGACGACCTATGGCTACACCTTC. It specifies CASSPDRTTYGYTF.

Comments on this clonotype: A much larger clone lies a single base off, so this may be a read error. The chain has TRBV7-8 and TRBJ2-3, with D perhaps given as TRBD1 or TRBD2 (7 bases each). The germline CDR1 and CDR2 sequences are SGHVS and FQNEAQ. The CDR3 runs 15 residues. The CDR3 DNA is TGTGCCAGCAGCTCGTTGGGAGGGGGGACAGATACGCGGTATTTT. This codes for CASSSLGGGTDTRYF. Complete variable domain (other parts from reference TRBV7-8 and TRBJ2-3): GAGVSQSPRYKVAKRGQDVALRCDPISGHVSLFWYQQALGQGPEFLTYFQNEAQLDKSGLPSDRFFAERPEGSVSTLKIQRTQQEDSAVYLCASSSLGGGTDTRYFGPGTRLTVL.

This clonotype was observed at least ten times. This sequence joins TRBV3-1 and TRBJ1-1, with TRBD1 matching 10 bases. V dropped 4 bases and J dropped 7; count of bases not matched to a gene: 9. Germline V gene lookup returns CDR1 LGHDT and CDR2 YNNKEL (reference sequence). The CDR3 is 15 amino acids. The CDR3 DNA reads TGTGCCAGCAGCCTCTCCGGGACAGGGGCCGTTGAAGCTTTCTTT. It specifies CASSLSGTGAVEAFF.

A few counts support this clonotype. Just one base apart from a much larger clone, this may be a read error. The genes are TRBV7-2 and TRBJ2-1, with 9 nucleotides matching TRBD2. The CDR3 loop spans 15 amino acids. Germline-derived CDR1 and CDR2 are SGHTA and FQGNSA. CDR3 region: CASSWRGGPYDEQFF. The DNA of the CDR3 is TGTGCCAGCAGCTGGCGGGGGGGCCCCTACGATGAGCAGTTCTTC.

This clonotype showed up many times. CDR3 in amino acids: CASSPLPALDTEAFF. In DNA, the CDR3 is TGTGCCAGCAGCCCTCTTCCCGCGTTGGACACTGAAGCTTTCTTT. The rearrangement joins TRBV9 to TRBJ1-1; D is ambiguous. V lost 4 bases and J lost 3, with 16 bases in between. The CDR3 consists of 15 residues. In germline, CDR1 is SGDLS, CDR2 YYNGEE. Based on the CDR3 plus reference TRBV9 and TRBJ1-1, the full variable domain is DSGVTQTPKHLITATGQRVTLRCSPRSGDLSVYWYQQSLDQGLQFLIQYYNGEERAKGNILERFSAQQFPDLHSELNLSSLELGDSALYFCASSPLPALDTEAFFGQGTRLTVV.

About this clonotype itself: Germline and junction disagree at one end, which may indicate a read error. The genes are TRBV20-1 and TRBJ1-1; TRBD1 aligns across 7 bases. Germline V lookup: CDR1 DFQATT, CDR2 SNEGSKA (reference sequence). The length of the CDR3 is 13 residues. CDR3 sequence reads: CSAWDRENTGAFF. The CDR3 bases are TGCAGTGCTTGGGACAGAGAGAACACTGGAGCTTTCTTT.

The sample holds many counts of this clonotype. The rearrangement uses TRBV12-3 or TRBV12-4 and TRBJ1-1, with TRBD1 identical over 7 bases. The CDR3 totals 17 residues. The ends lost 1 base at V and 1 base at J; junction bases unmatched: 9. The CDR3 DNA reads as TGTGCCAGCAGTTTAGTGACAGGGTTGGTCGGGAACACTGAAGCTTTCTTT. It is translated as CASSLVTGLVGNTEAFF.

Remarks on this clonotype: An end of the junction differs from the germline gene, which may be a read error. The chain employs TRBV5-1 and TRBJ2-7; no firm D call. The germline gives CDR1 SGHRS, CDR2 YFSETQ. The CDR3 has 13 residues. CDR3 sequence reads: CASSEGLRYGQYF. The DNA of the CDR3 is TGCGCCAGCAGCGAAGGATTGCGGTACGGGCAGTACTTC. The full variable domain, rest sourced from reference TRBV5-1 and TRBJ2-7, is KAGVTQTPRYLIKTRGQQVTLSCSPISGHRSVSWYQQTPGQGLQFLFEYFSETQRNKGNFPGRFSGRQFSNSRSEMNVSTLELGDSALYLCASSEGLRYGQYFGPGTRLTVT.

Comments on this clonotype: It is likely a read error, because the conserved phenylalanine at the end of the CDR3 is missing. The CDR3 is CASSQTTGLLYEQYL. The CDR3 region has the DNA TGTGCCAGCAGCCAAACCACAGGGCTACTCTACGAGCAGTACCTC. The chain is built from TRBV7-9 and TRBJ2-7; a weak D match, TRBD1 (6 bases). Trimming cost V 5 bases and J 3 bases, with 17 bases left between them. CDR3 size: 15 residues. Germline loops: CDR1 SEHNR, CDR2 FQNEAQ (reference sequence).

V usage is TRBV7-9 and J usage is TRBJ2-1, with TRBD2 matching 8 bases. Germline trimming cut 2 bases from V and 9 bases from J; bases unmatched to any gene: 9. The CDR3 is made up of 15 amino acids. The germline gives CDR1 SEHNR, CDR2 FQNEAQ (reference sequence). The CDR3 bases are TGTGCCAGCAGCTTAACGACGGGAGGGCCTAGTGAGCAGTTCTTC. Its protein product is CASSLTTGGPSEQFF.

The chain links TRBV12-3 or TRBV12-4 to TRBJ2-7; D is unresolved. CDR3 length: 12 residues. V lost 6 bases, J lost 7 bases, and 13 bases lay in between. CDR3 sequence reads: CASSVPLSEQYF. CDR3 DNA: TGTGCCAGCAGCGTCCCCTTGTCTGAGCAGTACTTC.

This clonotype was observed many times. The chain couples TRBV9 to TRBJ2-7; D gene uncertain. Germline V gives CDR1 SGDLS, CDR2 YYNGEE. The length of the CDR3 is 13 residues. Trimming stripped 0 bases from V and 4 bases from J, with 8 bases between. The CDR3, as DNA: TGTGCCAGCAGCGTAGGGGATCCTTACGAGCAGTACTTC. Its translation: CASSVGDPYEQYF.

This clonotype came up many times. V gene TRBV18 combines with J gene TRBJ2-1; D is unclear. V was clipped by 3 bases and J by 2 bases, with 5 bases between them. The germline CDR1 and CDR2 sequences are KGHSH and LQKENI. The length of the CDR3 is 13 residues. CDR3 in amino acids: CASSPLTYNEQFF. The CDR3 DNA follows: TGTGCCAGCTCACCCCTCACCTACAATGAGCAGTTCTTC. The entire variable domain, with the rest obtained from reference TRBV18 and TRBJ2-1, is as follows: NAGVMQNPRHLVRRRGQEARLRCSPMKGHSHVYWYRQLPEEGLKFMVYLQKENIIDESGMPKERFSAEFPKEGPSILRIQQVVRGDSAAYFCASSPLTYNEQFFGPGTRLTVL.

This clonotype appeared many times. The chain employs TRBV30 and TRBJ2-6; the D gene is possibly TRBD1 (6 bases). V was clipped by 5 bases and J by 4 bases, with 12 bases between them. Looked up from germline, CDR1 is GTSNPN and CDR2 is SVGIG (reference sequence). This CDR3 has 14 amino acids. This chain's CDR3 is CAWSTGSGANVLTF. The DNA of the CDR3 is TGTGCCTGGTCGACAGGCTCCGGGGCCAACGTCCTGACTTTC.

The gene calls are TRBV10-3 and TRBJ2-7, with D maybe TRBD2 (6 bases). This CDR3 has 15 residues. V gave up 3 bases and J gave up 7 bases, with 19 bases separating them. Germline values: CDR1 ENHRY, CDR2 SYGVKD. The DNA of the CDR3 is TGTGCCATCAGTGACCCCGGGGGAGACCCCAGGGAGCAGTACTTC. This sequence encodes CAISDPGGDPREQYF.